A selection of T cell receptor beta chains follows, all from one sample in a study of OX40 agonist ivuxolimab in advanced cancers. Clones were sequenced by immunoSEQ multiplex PCR, and TCRdb holds only the in-frame ones, with some missing. This sample yields around 64,000 clones, of which approximately 84% are seen a single time; less than 2.5% belongs to the top ten. Sequenced here: CD4+ or CD8+ T cells sorted from blood, sampled in a trial of the OX40 agonist ivuxolimab. The receptors were sampled from an adult with an advanced solid tumor such as melanoma, head and neck, liver or kidney cancer. CDR3s include the opening cysteine and the closing phenylalanine or tryptophan. A D gene is named only where the DNA matches it firmly. Size is omitted from some rows. Given values are once, few, many or a class for expanded clones.

v_gene,j_gene,abundance,d_gene,CDR3aa,CDR3nt
TRBV5-6,TRBJ1-5,.,TRBD1,CASSLGPRGDQPQHF,TGTGCCAGCAGTTTAGGACCCAGGGGGGACCAGCCCCAGCATTTT
TRBV5-1,TRBJ2-5,.,.,CASAIAWQAQETQYF,TGCGCCAGCGCCATTGCCTGGCAGGCCCAAGAGACCCAGTACTTC
TRBV9,TRBJ2-3,.,.,CASSTLGDTQYF,TGTGCCAGCAGCACGCTAGGAGATACGCAGTATTTT
TRBV5-6,TRBJ2-7,.,TRBD1,CASSLRTGTGNEQYF,TGTGCCAGCAGCTTGAGGACAGGGACAGGGAACGAGCAGTACTTC
TRBV5-5,TRBJ2-1,.,.,CASSEWTEAEQFF,TGTGCCAGCAGCGAATGGACAGAAGCTGAGCAGTTCTTC
TRBV30,TRBJ1-1,once,TRBD1,CAWRGQGGTEAFF,TGTGCCTGGAGGGGACAGGGCGGCACTGAAGCTTTCTTT
TRBV7-2,TRBJ2-2,.,TRBD2,CASSQTGTRAGELFF,TGTGCCAGCAGTCAGACCGGGACTAGAGCCGGGGAGCTGTTTTTT
TRBV19,TRBJ2-3,.,TRBD2,CASSTGLAVGTDTQYF,TGTGCCAGTAGTACGGGACTAGCGGTCGGCACAGATACGCAGTATTTT
TRBV5-1,TRBJ1-4,.,TRBD1,CASSTMTGGKLFF,TGCGCCAGCAGCACCATGACAGGGGGAAAACTGTTTTTT
TRBV20-1,TRBJ1-4,.,.,CSAYWGSELFF,TGCAGTGCTTACTGGGGGTCGGAACTGTTTTTT
TRBV30,TRBJ1-4,.,TRBD1,CAWNSGTGGASGEKLFF,TGTGCCTGGAATTCCGGGACAGGGGGCGCGTCAGGTGAAAAACTGTTTTTT
TRBV18,TRBJ2-3,.,.,CASSPPGLEGQYF,TGTGCCAGCTCACCACCGGGACTCGAGGGGCAGTATTTT